This TCR beta chain was observed in a study of PD-1 blockade in mismatch repair-deficient tumors. A few pembrolizumab responders had their TCRs sequenced. TCRdb's table, derived via immunoSEQ multiplex PCR, lists solely in-frame clones and lacks some. The table records some 49,000 clones, around 77% of them present only once. Overall study results and limits: Tumor-resident clones, often undetectable pretreatment in blood, expanded then contracted after pembrolizumab.

The CDR3 contains 14 residues. V was pared by 3 bases and J by 6 bases, with 13 bases between. Germline CDR1 reads SGHDT; CDR2 reads YYEEEE. Turning to this clone: Its specificity is not known.

This sequence was found in an adult with mismatch repair-deficient cancer. The sequences come from PBMCs, collected before pembrolizumab treatment. The chain uses TRBV5-6 and TRBJ1-5; tentative D call: TRBD1 (5 bases). CDR3 residues: CASSSWGVGQPQHF. Here the CDR3 DNA reads TGTGCCAGCAGCTCGTGGGGCGTGGGTCAGCCCCAGCATTTT.